A single sample is the source of the 30 T cell receptor beta chains below, sequenced in a study of cytomegalovirus exposure and HLA in healthy donors. In the PCR, 60 Vbeta and 13 Jbeta primers were used. The assay was immunoSEQ multiplex PCR, and TCRdb's table has in-frame clones only and misses some. The sample gives about 300,000 clones, 80% to 90% of which show up once; around 4.2% is in the top ten. The specimen sequenced was PBMCs. These receptors originate from a middle-aged man in good health and CMV-seropositive.

This clone has a handful of counts. The V gene is TRBV5-8, the J gene TRBJ1-1, with TRBD1 matching 7 bases. Germline V gene data show CDR1 as SGHTS and CDR2 as YDEGEE. With 2 bases clipped from V and 1 base from J, the junction kept 11 bases outside the gene matches. The CDR3 spans 17 residues. The CDR3 DNA reads TGTGCCAGCAGCTTAGCCGCGACAGGGAGCCCGAACACTGAAGCTTTCTTT. Protein product: CASSLAATGSPNTEAFF.

The J gene is TRBJ1-1, the V gene TRBV4-3; 10 bases agree with TRBD1. The V and J ends lost 0 bases and 5 bases, in that order; junction bases with no gene match: 3. The germline gives CDR1 LGHNA, CDR2 YSLEER. The CDR3 runs 15 residues. CDR3 region: CASSQDDRGRTEAFF. The CDR3 bases are TGCGCCAGCAGCCAAGACGACAGGGGGCGGACTGAAGCTTTCTTT.

The CDR3 is CASSSVRGETQYF. DNA of the CDR3: TGTGCCAGCAGTTCAGTACGGGGAGAGACCCAGTACTTC. The V gene is TRBV27, the J gene TRBJ2-5; D possibly corresponds to TRBD2 (5 bases). V lost 4 bases and J lost 4, with 10 bases in between. The length of the CDR3 is 13 residues. The germline V gene encodes CDR1 MNHEY and CDR2 SMNVEV (reference sequence).

The chain joins TRBV27 to TRBJ2-3, with D unresolved. V lost 5 bases and J 8 bases, leaving 14 bases between the germline ends. Germline CDR1 reads MNHEY; CDR2 reads SMNVEV (reference sequence). This CDR3 is built from 13 residues. The CDR3: CASSLRSLGTQYF. The CDR3 DNA sequence: TGTGCCAGCAGTCTCCGCTCCCTAGGTACGCAGTATTTT.

The V and J genes are TRBV6-1 and TRBJ1-5; D is unclear. The CDR3 has 17 residues. In germline, CDR1 is MNHNS, CDR2 SASEGT. Between the trimmed V and J ends, which lost 3 bases and 0 bases, there was a span of 15 bases. The DNA for the CDR3 is TGTGCCAGCAGTGAGGCCCCACACGCTTATAGCAATCAGCCCCAGCATTTT. Its protein is CASSEAPHAYSNQPQHF.

This chain joins TRBV5-1 and TRBJ2-2; maybe TRBD1 (5 bases). This CDR3 is built from 14 residues. CDR1 is SGHRS and CDR2 is YFSETQ in the germline V gene. Trimming took 1 base from V and 6 from J, leaving 10 bases between them. The CDR3 protein is CASSLTLGPGELFF. CDR3 DNA sequence: TGCGCCAGCAGCTTGACCCTGGGGCCCGGGGAGCTGTTTTTT.

This chain links TRBV18 with TRBJ2-7; TRBD2 agrees at 15 bases. This CDR3 region has 16 residues. The germline V gene has CDR1 KGHSH and CDR2 LQKENI. J was trimmed by 5 bases and V by 2 bases; bases with no gene match: 4. The CDR3 DNA sequence: TGTGCCAGCTCACCAAGCGGACTAGCGGGAGGGAACGAGCAGTACTTC. Translating gives CASSPSGLAGGNEQYF.

This chain connects TRBV6-4 to TRBJ1-5, with TRBD1 identical over 10 bases. This CDR3 has 15 amino acids. J lost 9 bases, V lost 6 bases, and 11 bases had no gene match. Germline assignment: CDR1 MRHNA and CDR2 SNTAGT. The CDR3 loop is CASRSGQGGLLPQHF. In DNA, the CDR3 is TGTGCCAGCAGATCAGGACAGGGGGGCCTTCTGCCCCAGCATTTT.

This rearrangement joins TRBV28 to TRBJ1-5; 8 nucleotides agree with TRBD1. The germline CDR1 and CDR2 sequences are MDHEN and SYDVKM. The CDR3 consists of 14 residues. V trimming: 3 bases; J trimming: 5 bases; junction bases outside the gene matches: 3. CDR3 residues: CASSFLGQDQPQHF. As DNA, the CDR3 is TGTGCCAGCAGTTTCTTGGGACAGGATCAGCCCCAGCATTTT.

This clone occurred a few times. This chain links TRBV28 with TRBJ1-5, with D perhaps TRBD1 (5 bases). Germline-derived CDR1 and CDR2 are MDHEN and SYDVKM. The CDR3 loop spans 15 amino acids. With 2 bases removed from V and 1 base from J, the gap between germline ends came to 9 bases. CDR3 protein: CASSLGGRSNQPQHF. The CDR3 nucleotides read TGTGCCAGCAGTTTAGGGGGGAGGAGCAATCAGCCCCAGCATTTT.

This clone was seen only once. The chain links TRBV14 to TRBJ2-7; possible D gene TRBD2, 5 bases. The CDR3 runs to 17 residues. V was shortened by 2 bases and J by 4 bases, with 21 bases between the two germline ends. Germline V gene lookup returns CDR1 SGHDN and CDR2 FVKESK. CDR3: CASSQSSLADMVYEQYF. As DNA, the CDR3 is TGTGCCAGCAGCCAAAGCTCGCTAGCTGACATGGTTTACGAGCAGTACTTC.

V and J are TRBV6-1 and TRBJ1-3; 11 nucleotides line up with TRBD1. The CDR3 is 15 amino acids. Germline trimming cut 4 bases from V and 2 bases from J; bases unmatched to any gene: 1. The germline V gene has CDR1 MNHNS and CDR2 SASEGT. CDR3 sequence reads: CASSGGQGAGNTIYF. Here the CDR3 DNA reads TGTGCCAGCAGTGGGGGACAGGGGGCTGGAAACACCATATATTTT.

This chain joins TRBV5-1 and TRBJ1-1, with D perhaps TRBD1 (5 bases). The germline CDR1 and CDR2 sequences are SGHRS and YFSETQ. This CDR3 comprises 15 residues. Trimming took off 1 base at V and 1 base at J, with 11 bases between the two ends. CDR3 DNA: TGCGCCAGCAGCTTGTCGGCCAGGGAGAACACTGAAGCTTTCTTT. Translated: CASSLSARENTEAFF.

The chain combines TRBV4-3 with TRBJ2-2, with a possible D match to TRBD1 (6 bases). V shed 10 bases and J shed 0 bases, with 21 bases lying between them. The CDR3 runs to 17 residues. From germline, CDR1 is LGHNA and CDR2 YSLEER. CDR3 in DNA: TGCGCCAACCCAAAGGTCAGGGGACCAACGAACACCGGGGAGCTGTTTTTT. Its protein product is CANPKVRGPTNTGELFF.

The chain employs TRBV6-1 and TRBJ2-4; D is perhaps TRBD1 (6 bases). The V gene's germline CDR1 is MNHNS and CDR2 SASEGT. Trimming stripped 2 bases from V and 4 bases from J, with 12 bases between. CDR3 length: 15 residues. CDR3 nucleotides: TGTGCCAGCAGTGAAACCCCAGGACAGAAAAACATTCAGTACTTC. Protein: CASSETPGQKNIQYF.

This clone was counted between two and nine times. The CDR3 is CAISERTGNTEAFF. The CDR3 DNA is TGTGCCATCAGTGAGCGGACAGGGAACACTGAAGCTTTCTTT. The gene calls are TRBV10-3 and TRBJ1-1; 7 nucleotides align to TRBD1. This CDR3 comprises 14 residues. CDR1 ENHRY and CDR2 SYGVKD come from the germline V gene. J was trimmed by 1 base and V by 2 bases; bases with no gene match: 1.

This clone was seen a handful of times. The chain couples TRBV7-9 to TRBJ2-7; D perhaps matches TRBD2 (5 bases). There are 14 residues in the CDR3. V shed 5 bases and J shed 3 bases, with 14 bases lying between them. Germline assignment: CDR1 SEHNR and CDR2 FQNEAQ (reference sequence). CDR3 amino acids: CASSRPGSHYEQYF. CDR3 bases: TGTGCCAGCAGCCGACCGGGATCGCACTACGAGCAGTACTTC.

CDR3 region: CAWSVGSRSGNTIYF. CDR3 bases: TGTGCCTGGAGTGTGGGGAGCCGCTCTGGAAACACCATATATTTT. This chain joins TRBV30 and TRBJ1-3; D is ambiguous. CDR3 length: 15 amino acids. Germline V gives CDR1 GTSNPN, CDR2 SVGIG (reference sequence). V lost 0 bases, J lost 0 bases, and 9 bases lay in between.

CDR3 sequence: CASSEGDRPHSGANVLTF. The CDR3 nucleotides read TGTGCCAGCAGCGAGGGGGACAGACCCCACTCTGGGGCCAACGTCCTGACTTTC. The rearrangement uses TRBV9 and TRBJ2-6; 7 nucleotides agree with TRBD1. The CDR3 length is 18 residues. The V segment lost 3 bases and the J segment 0 bases; nucleotides outside the gene matches: 9. Germline lookup yields CDR1 SGDLS and CDR2 YYNGEE.

This sequence joins TRBV7-2 and TRBJ2-7; D remains unclear. V was clipped by 4 bases and J by 2 bases, with 6 bases between them. CDR3 length: 12 amino acids. Looked up from germline, CDR1 is SGHTA and CDR2 is FQGNSA. The DNA for the CDR3 is TGTGCCAGCAGCTCGTACACCTACGAGCAGTACTTC. Amino acid sequence: CASSSYTYEQYF. Filled out from reference TRBV7-2 and TRBJ2-7, the complete variable domain reads GAGVSQSPSNKVTEKGKDVELRCDPISGHTALYWYRQSLGQGLEFLIYFQGNSAPDKSGLPSDRFSAERTGGSVSTLTIQRTQQEDSAVYLCASSSYTYEQYFGPGTRLTVT.

In this sample, this clone turned up once. J is TRBJ1-1 and V is TRBV5-1; D is ambiguous. This CDR3 contains 16 residues. The ends were cut back, 0 bases at V and 5 bases at J, with 17 bases in the middle. CDR1 and CDR2 (germline): SGHRS, YFSETQ. CDR3 DNA: TGCGCCAGCAGCTTGGACCCCATGGGGAGTCAGACTGAAGCTTTCTTT. It is translated as CASSLDPMGSQTEAFF.

The V gene is TRBV7-3, the J gene TRBJ2-3, with TRBD2 matching 15 bases. CDR1 and CDR2 (germline): SGHTA, FQGTGA. The CDR3 runs to 17 residues. V dropped 4 bases and J dropped 5; count of bases not matched to a gene: 7. The CDR3 region is CASSSGLAGGWGDTQYF. CDR3 coding DNA: TGTGCCAGCAGCTCGGGACTAGCGGGAGGATGGGGAGATACGCAGTATTTT.

This clone was counted between two and nine times. This chain connects TRBV5-1 to TRBJ1-1; 7 bases match TRBD1. The V gene's germline CDR1 is SGHRS and CDR2 YFSETQ. This CDR3 region has 16 residues. Trimming at V came to 3 bases and at J to 4 bases, leaving 12 bases not matched to a gene. The CDR3 coding sequence is TGCGCCAGCAGCTCCTTCGACAGGGCTGGTAGCACTGAAGCTTTCTTT. Translating it yields CASSSFDRAGSTEAFF.

The chain employs TRBV4-2 and TRBJ1-1; 7 bases match TRBD1. Germline loops: CDR1 LGHNA, CDR2 YNFKEQ. V shed 2 bases, J shed 11 bases, and the junction held 5 bases outside the gene matches. The CDR3 is made up of 12 amino acids. The CDR3 region has the DNA TGTGCCAGCAGCCAACTTGACAGGGAGGCTTTCTTT. Its protein product is CASSQLDREAFF.

The chain employs TRBV2 and TRBJ2-7; D call uncertain. Trimming left V 5 bases short and J 3 bases short, with 8 bases between. The CDR3 is made up of 12 amino acids. The germline CDR1 and CDR2 sequences are SNHLY and FYNNEI. The CDR3 coding sequence is TGTGCCAGCAGTCAGGATCACTACGAGCAGTACTTC. Translation: CASSQDHYEQYF. The full variable domain, in which reference TRBV2 and TRBJ2-7 provide the parts outside the CDR3, is EPEVTQTPSHQVTQMGQEVILRCVPISNHLYFYWYRQILGQKVEFLVSFYNNEISEKSEIFDDQFSVERPDGSNFTLKIRSTKLEDSAMYFCASSQDHYEQYFGPGTRLTVT.

The chain uses TRBV19 and TRBJ2-7; 7 bases map to TRBD1. The CDR3 contains 15 residues. Trimming took 3 bases from V and 0 from J; bases not matched to a gene: 5. The germline CDR1 and CDR2 sequences are LNHDA and SQIVND (reference sequence). The CDR3 region has the DNA TGTGCCAGTAGTATCGGCAGGGGGACCTCCTACGAGCAGTACTTC. It encodes CASSIGRGTSYEQYF.

V is TRBV13 and J is TRBJ2-1, with 7 bases matching TRBD1. V lost 3 bases and J lost 6; bases outside the gene matches: 5. Looked up from germline, CDR1 is PRHDT and CDR2 is FYEKMQ (reference sequence). CDR3 size: 14 residues. The CDR3 DNA sequence: TGTGCCAGCAGCTTGCGACAGGGATTCAATGAGCAGTTCTTC. Translating it yields CASSLRQGFNEQFF.

This chain connects TRBV10-1 to TRBJ2-7; TRBD2 matches at 9 bases. Germline values: CDR1 WNHNN, CDR2 SYGVQD (reference sequence). V trimming: 4 bases; J trimming: 7 bases; junction bases outside the gene matches: 8. The CDR3 loop spans 14 amino acids. The CDR3 DNA sequence: TGCGCCAGCAGTGGACTAGCGGCATCGGGGGAGCAGTACTTC. It translates to CASSGLAASGEQYF.

The chain is built from TRBV21-1 and TRBJ2-4; TRBD2 reflects the table's D call only, with no check against the DNA. TRBV21-1 is deemed a pseudogene. The CDR3 contains 19 residues. The CDR3 nucleotides are TGTGCCAGCAGCAAAGAGGGCGGGAGGGCCCCCTTAGCCAAAAACATTCAGTACTTC. Translating gives CASSKEGGRAPLAKNIQYF.

The chain joins TRBV7-2 to TRBJ2-7; perhaps TRBD2 as D (6 bases). The CDR3 has 14 amino acids. V lost 1 base, J lost 9 bases, and 16 bases lay in between. The germline V gene encodes CDR1 SGHTA and CDR2 FQGNSA. The DNA for the CDR3 is TGTGCCAGCAGCTTAGTAAGCCAGGGAGGCGTGCAGTACTTC. Translating gives CASSLVSQGGVQYF.